These 25 T cell receptor beta chains originate from one sample sequenced in a study of beta chain features in type 1 diabetes. Every bit of the isolated RNA underwent reverse transcription, so sequencing read expressed TCRB transcripts. Only in-frame clones appear in the TCRdb table, and some are missing; sequencing was by immunoSEQ multiplex PCR. The repertoire holds 110,000 to 150,000 clones, 9% to 10% seen once, with about 0.6% in the top ten. The specimen sequenced was central memory CD4+ T cells from blood. These receptors came from a woman aged 40 to 50 in good health.

This clone was seen a handful of times. V usage is TRBV2 and J usage is TRBJ1-2; tentatively, D is TRBD1 (5 bases). Germline values: CDR1 SNHLY, CDR2 FYNNEI. The V gene lost 6 bases and the J gene lost 1 base, with 12 bases spanning the gap. CDR3 length: 14 residues. CDR3 in DNA: TGTGCCAGCAGCGGAGGGACGGATAACTATGGCTACACCTTC. Translation: CASSGGTDNYGYTF.

This clone was counted ten times or more. The J gene is TRBJ2-7, the V gene TRBV9; a weak D match, TRBD1 (6 bases). This CDR3 spans 15 amino acids. Germline values: CDR1 SGDLS, CDR2 YYNGEE. V lost 0 bases and J lost 0, with 10 bases in between. DNA for the CDR3: TGTGCCAGCAGCGTAGCAGGGGCAGGCTCCTACGAGCAGTACTTC. Translating gives CASSVAGAGSYEQYF.

This clone was seen more than once but under ten times. The V call is TRBV5-4, the J call TRBJ2-2; 9 nucleotides match TRBD1. Trimming took 4 bases from V and 3 from J; bases not matched to a gene: 7. The CDR3 runs 16 residues. Per germline, CDR1 SGHNT and CDR2 YYREEE (reference sequence). CDR3 coding DNA: TGTGCCAGCAGCCCCGGGACAGGGCAGTACACCGGGGAGCTGTTTTTT. This encodes CASSPGTGQYTGELFF.

This clone was detected many times. The J gene is TRBJ2-3, the V gene TRBV18; no reliable D call. Trimming stripped 0 bases from V and 6 bases from J, with 7 bases between. This CDR3 is 13 amino acids long. The germline V gene has CDR1 KGHSH and CDR2 LQKENI. The DNA for the CDR3 is TGTGCCAGCTCACCACCCGCGGCGGATACGCAGTATTTT. Its protein is CASSPPAADTQYF.

This clone has a handful of counts. V gene TRBV7-8 combines with J gene TRBJ1-1; 8 bases fit TRBD1. CDR3 length: 14 amino acids. Germline CDR1 reads SGHVS; CDR2 reads FQNEAQ. The trim removed 6 bases at V and 4 bases at J, leaving 7 bases unmatched. CDR3 amino acids: CASRVDRGVTEAFF. CDR3 DNA sequence: TGTGCCAGCAGAGTTGACAGGGGCGTCACTGAAGCTTTCTTT.

V and J are TRBV4-2 and TRBJ2-1; D is possibly TRBD2 (7 bases). Trimming shortened V by 0 bases and J by 7 bases, and 13 bases separated the two germline ends. CDR1 and CDR2 (germline): LGHNA, YNFKEQ. The length of the CDR3 is 15 residues. The CDR3 DNA sequence: TGTGCCAGCAGCCAAGAGGGGGGGCCTTCAAATGAGCAGTTCTTC. This sequence encodes CASSQEGGPSNEQFF.

This clone was detected a few times. The rearrangement uses TRBV4-1 and TRBJ2-3, with 10 nucleotides matching TRBD2. CDR1 is MGHRA and CDR2 is YSYEKL in the germline V gene. The CDR3 covers 16 residues. Trimming cost V 1 base and J 0 bases; bases outside gene matches: 1. The CDR3 DNA is TGCGCCAGCAGCCAAGGAGCGGGGGGGAGCACAGATACGCAGTATTTT. It translates to CASSQGAGGSTDTQYF.

The DNA for the CDR3 is TGTGCCAGCAGCCAAAGATCACTAGCGGAATACACAGATACGCAGTATTTT. Translation gives CASSQRSLAEYTDTQYF. The chain is built from TRBV5-6 and TRBJ2-3; TRBD2 matches 8 bases. Looked up from germline, CDR1 is SGHDT and CDR2 is YYEEEE. V lost 4 bases to trimming and J lost 2 bases; unmatched junction nucleotides: 12. CDR3 length: 17 residues. Filled out from reference TRBV5-6 and TRBJ2-3, the complete variable domain reads DAGVTQSPTHLIKTRGQQVTLRCSPKSGHDTVSWYQQALGQGPQFIFQYYEEEERQRGNFPDRFSGHQFPNYSSELNVNALLLGDSALYLCASSQRSLAEYTDTQYFGPGTRLTVL.

The J gene is TRBJ2-1, the V gene TRBV6-5; maybe TRBD2 (6 bases). This CDR3 contains 14 residues. From germline, CDR1 is MNHEY and CDR2 SVGAGI. Trimming shortened V by 6 bases and J by 9 bases, and 18 bases separated the two germline ends. The CDR3 loop is CASRRLGGAGEQFF. The CDR3 bases are TGTGCCAGCAGGCGACTGGGCGGGGCTGGTGAGCAGTTCTTC.

The table lists this clone with a few counts. The chain couples TRBV12-2 to TRBJ1-5; the table's D call, TRBD1, was not checked against the DNA. TRBV12-2 is designated a pseudogene. CDR3 length: 17 residues. CDR3 region: CASRLAEGQEGNQPQHF. Here the CDR3 DNA reads TGTGCAAGTCGCTTAGCGGAAGGACAGGAGGGTAATCAGCCCCAGCATTTT.

This clone turned up a few times. The chain has TRBV6-1 and TRBJ2-3, with D tentatively TRBD2 (6 bases). The CDR3 is made up of 15 amino acids. V was trimmed by 7 bases and J by 1 base, leaving 15 bases between them. Germline CDR1 reads MNHNS; CDR2 reads SASEGT. As DNA, the CDR3 is TGTGCCAGCATTGTTTCGGGGGTAGGCACAGATACGCAGTATTTT. Amino acid sequence: CASIVSGVGTDTQYF.

The chain joins TRBV4-1 to TRBJ2-7; 8 nucleotides align to TRBD1. V lost 4 bases and J lost 5; bases outside the gene matches: 10. CDR1 is MGHRA, CDR2 YSYEKL, per germline. The CDR3 has 15 residues. CDR3: CASSRGTGGTDEQYF. CDR3 sequence (DNA): TGCGCCAGCAGCCGAGGAACAGGGGGTACGGACGAGCAGTACTTC.

The chain employs TRBV5-6 and TRBJ1-2, with D possibly being TRBD1 (5 bases). V lost 0 bases, J lost 0 bases, and 21 bases lay in between. Germline CDR1 SGHDT, CDR2 YYEEEE. The CDR3 has 19 amino acids. The CDR3 is CASSLEPGQRGGPNYGYTF. CDR3 bases: TGTGCCAGCAGCTTGGAGCCCGGACAACGGGGAGGCCCTAACTATGGCTACACCTTC.

This clone has only a few counts. This rearrangement joins TRBV5-1 to TRBJ2-1; a weak D match, TRBD2 (5 bases). This CDR3 spans 14 amino acids. V shed 1 base and J shed 4 bases, with 9 bases lying between them. Germline lookup yields CDR1 SGHRS and CDR2 YFSETQ. For the CDR3, the DNA is TGCGCCAGCAGCTTGTCTGAGCGGTACAATGAGCAGTTCTTC. Translation gives CASSLSERYNEQFF.

Written as DNA, the CDR3 is TGTGCCAGCAGTTCGCAGGTCCAAGAGACCCAGTACTTC. Its translation: CASSSQVQETQYF. The chain joins TRBV6-5 to TRBJ2-5; the D is unclear. From germline, CDR1 is MNHEY and CDR2 SVGAGI. Deletions cut 4 bases from V and 1 base from J, with 7 bases between. This CDR3 region has 13 residues.

The chain couples TRBV18 to TRBJ1-4, with no clear D. CDR3 size: 15 residues. Germline CDR1 is KGHSH and CDR2 is LQKENI. Trimming removed 5 bases from V and 0 bases from J, with 10 bases in between. The CDR3 reads CASSSDIATNEKLFF. The CDR3 DNA reads as TGTGCCAGCTCATCCGACATAGCAACTAATGAAAAACTGTTTTTT. The whole variable domain, filled in from reference TRBV18 and TRBJ1-4, reads NAGVMQNPRHLVRRRGQEARLRCSPMKGHSHVYWYRQLPEEGLKFMVYLQKENIIDESGMPKERFSAEFPKEGPSILRIQQVVRGDSAAYFCASSSDIATNEKLFFGSGTQLSVL.

This clone was detected only a few times. This sequence joins TRBV5-6 and TRBJ1-2; D possibly corresponds to TRBD1 (6 bases). This CDR3 comprises 15 residues. V lost 4 bases and J lost 4, with 17 bases in between. From germline, CDR1 is SGHDT and CDR2 YYEEEE. Here the CDR3 DNA reads TGTGCCAGCAGCGCCGGGGGGGGCCCAATCTATGGCTACACCTTC. Its translation: CASSAGGGPIYGYTF.

This clone was counted between two and nine times. The gene calls are TRBV2 and TRBJ1-6, with TRBD1 matching 7 bases. Germline V gene data show CDR1 as SNHLY and CDR2 as FYNNEI. With 5 bases clipped from V and 6 bases from J, the junction kept 10 bases outside the gene matches. This CDR3 contains 16 residues. The CDR3 reads CASSLESGQSNSPLHF. The CDR3 nucleotides read TGTGCCAGCAGTCTAGAGTCGGGACAGAGTAATTCACCCCTCCACTTT.

This chain connects TRBV27 to TRBJ1-4; the D is unclear. From germline, CDR1 is MNHEY and CDR2 SMNVEV (reference sequence). The V gene lost 6 bases and the J gene lost 5 bases, with 7 bases spanning the gap. This CDR3 contains 12 residues. The CDR3 loop reads CASRSPNEKLFF. CDR3 coding DNA: TGTGCCAGCAGGTCCCCAAATGAAAAACTGTTTTTT.

This chain links TRBV7-2 with TRBJ2-1, with D tentatively TRBD2 (6 bases). Germline V gene data show CDR1 as SGHTA and CDR2 as FQGNSA. The CDR3 loop spans 15 amino acids. The V end lost 11 bases, the J end lost 0 bases, and 17 bases lay between the germline ends. The DNA for the CDR3 is TGTGCCGGGGCAAGCGGGTCCAGCTCCTACAATGAGCAGTTCTTC. This encodes CAGASGSSSYNEQFF.

This clone was observed a handful of times. The rearrangement uses TRBV5-6 and TRBJ1-2; a weak D match, TRBD1 (5 bases). Per the germline V gene, CDR1 is SGHDT and CDR2 is YYEEEE. V dropped 1 base and J dropped 8 bases, with 9 bases sitting between them. The CDR3 runs 12 residues. CDR3 loop: CASSLWGGGYTF. CDR3 DNA sequence: TGTGCCAGCAGCTTGTGGGGGGGAGGCTACACCTTC.

In DNA, the CDR3 is TGCAGCGTTGATTTAGGAGGGGGGGCCGCCAATGAGCAGTTCTTC. Translated, it gives CSVDLGGGAANEQFF. The gene calls are TRBV29-1 and TRBJ2-1, with a tentative D call TRBD2 (7 bases). Looked up from germline, CDR1 is SQVTM and CDR2 is ANQGSEA. The CDR3 consists of 15 residues. Trimming stripped 3 bases from V and 6 bases from J, with 18 bases between.

The chain carries TRBV7-9 and TRBJ1-5; possible D gene TRBD1, 6 bases. This CDR3 contains 14 residues. The V and J ends lost 2 bases and 4 bases respectively, with 9 bases between them. From germline, CDR1 is SEHNR and CDR2 FQNEAQ (reference sequence). CDR3: CASSLIQGNQPQHF. The DNA for the CDR3 is TGTGCCAGCAGCTTAATCCAGGGGAATCAGCCCCAGCATTTT.

This clone showed up just a few times. Relative to the germline gene, one junction end is altered; a read error may explain this. CDR3 sequence (DNA): TGCAGCGTGGAAGGCGCGAGAGTTGAAGCTTTCTTT. Amino acid sequence: CSVEGARVEAFF. The rearrangement joins TRBV29-1 to TRBJ1-1; no firm D call. The length of the CDR3 is 12 residues. Germline V gene data show CDR1 as SQVTM and CDR2 as ANQGSEA.

This clone was seen a handful of times. This chain joins TRBV2 and TRBJ2-7; D is uncertain. V was clipped by 6 bases and J by 3 bases, with 6 bases between them. The germline CDR1 and CDR2 sequences are SNHLY and FYNNEI. The CDR3 covers 11 residues. The chain's CDR3 is CASRQYYEQYF. Here the CDR3 DNA reads TGTGCCAGCAGACAATACTACGAGCAGTACTTC.